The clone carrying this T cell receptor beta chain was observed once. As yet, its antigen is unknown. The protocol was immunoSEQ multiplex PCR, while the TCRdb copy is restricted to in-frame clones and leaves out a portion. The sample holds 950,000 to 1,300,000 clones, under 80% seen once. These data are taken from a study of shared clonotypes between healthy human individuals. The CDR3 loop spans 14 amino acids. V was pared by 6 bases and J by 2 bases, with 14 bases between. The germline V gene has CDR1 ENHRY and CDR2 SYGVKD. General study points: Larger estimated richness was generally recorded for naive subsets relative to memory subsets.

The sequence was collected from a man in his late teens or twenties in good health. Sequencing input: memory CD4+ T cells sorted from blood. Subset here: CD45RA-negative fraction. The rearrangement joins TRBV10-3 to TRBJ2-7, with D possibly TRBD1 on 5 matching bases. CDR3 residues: CAIRDSLGTYEQYF. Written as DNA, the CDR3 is TGTGCCATCAGAGACAGTCTCGGAACCTACGAGCAGTACTTC.